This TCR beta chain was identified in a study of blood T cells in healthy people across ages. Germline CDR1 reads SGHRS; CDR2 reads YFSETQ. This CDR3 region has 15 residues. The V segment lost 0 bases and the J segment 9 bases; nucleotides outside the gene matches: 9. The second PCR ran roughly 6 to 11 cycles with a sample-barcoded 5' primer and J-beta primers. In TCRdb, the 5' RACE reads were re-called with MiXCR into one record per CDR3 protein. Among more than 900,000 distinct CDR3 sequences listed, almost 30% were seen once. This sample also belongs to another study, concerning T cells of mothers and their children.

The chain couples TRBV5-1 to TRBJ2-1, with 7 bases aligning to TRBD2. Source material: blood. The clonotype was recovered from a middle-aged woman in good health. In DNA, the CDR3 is TGCGCCAGCAGCTTGGAGGGCGGGGGTCCCAGTGAGCAGTTCTTC. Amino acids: CASSLEGGGPSEQFF.